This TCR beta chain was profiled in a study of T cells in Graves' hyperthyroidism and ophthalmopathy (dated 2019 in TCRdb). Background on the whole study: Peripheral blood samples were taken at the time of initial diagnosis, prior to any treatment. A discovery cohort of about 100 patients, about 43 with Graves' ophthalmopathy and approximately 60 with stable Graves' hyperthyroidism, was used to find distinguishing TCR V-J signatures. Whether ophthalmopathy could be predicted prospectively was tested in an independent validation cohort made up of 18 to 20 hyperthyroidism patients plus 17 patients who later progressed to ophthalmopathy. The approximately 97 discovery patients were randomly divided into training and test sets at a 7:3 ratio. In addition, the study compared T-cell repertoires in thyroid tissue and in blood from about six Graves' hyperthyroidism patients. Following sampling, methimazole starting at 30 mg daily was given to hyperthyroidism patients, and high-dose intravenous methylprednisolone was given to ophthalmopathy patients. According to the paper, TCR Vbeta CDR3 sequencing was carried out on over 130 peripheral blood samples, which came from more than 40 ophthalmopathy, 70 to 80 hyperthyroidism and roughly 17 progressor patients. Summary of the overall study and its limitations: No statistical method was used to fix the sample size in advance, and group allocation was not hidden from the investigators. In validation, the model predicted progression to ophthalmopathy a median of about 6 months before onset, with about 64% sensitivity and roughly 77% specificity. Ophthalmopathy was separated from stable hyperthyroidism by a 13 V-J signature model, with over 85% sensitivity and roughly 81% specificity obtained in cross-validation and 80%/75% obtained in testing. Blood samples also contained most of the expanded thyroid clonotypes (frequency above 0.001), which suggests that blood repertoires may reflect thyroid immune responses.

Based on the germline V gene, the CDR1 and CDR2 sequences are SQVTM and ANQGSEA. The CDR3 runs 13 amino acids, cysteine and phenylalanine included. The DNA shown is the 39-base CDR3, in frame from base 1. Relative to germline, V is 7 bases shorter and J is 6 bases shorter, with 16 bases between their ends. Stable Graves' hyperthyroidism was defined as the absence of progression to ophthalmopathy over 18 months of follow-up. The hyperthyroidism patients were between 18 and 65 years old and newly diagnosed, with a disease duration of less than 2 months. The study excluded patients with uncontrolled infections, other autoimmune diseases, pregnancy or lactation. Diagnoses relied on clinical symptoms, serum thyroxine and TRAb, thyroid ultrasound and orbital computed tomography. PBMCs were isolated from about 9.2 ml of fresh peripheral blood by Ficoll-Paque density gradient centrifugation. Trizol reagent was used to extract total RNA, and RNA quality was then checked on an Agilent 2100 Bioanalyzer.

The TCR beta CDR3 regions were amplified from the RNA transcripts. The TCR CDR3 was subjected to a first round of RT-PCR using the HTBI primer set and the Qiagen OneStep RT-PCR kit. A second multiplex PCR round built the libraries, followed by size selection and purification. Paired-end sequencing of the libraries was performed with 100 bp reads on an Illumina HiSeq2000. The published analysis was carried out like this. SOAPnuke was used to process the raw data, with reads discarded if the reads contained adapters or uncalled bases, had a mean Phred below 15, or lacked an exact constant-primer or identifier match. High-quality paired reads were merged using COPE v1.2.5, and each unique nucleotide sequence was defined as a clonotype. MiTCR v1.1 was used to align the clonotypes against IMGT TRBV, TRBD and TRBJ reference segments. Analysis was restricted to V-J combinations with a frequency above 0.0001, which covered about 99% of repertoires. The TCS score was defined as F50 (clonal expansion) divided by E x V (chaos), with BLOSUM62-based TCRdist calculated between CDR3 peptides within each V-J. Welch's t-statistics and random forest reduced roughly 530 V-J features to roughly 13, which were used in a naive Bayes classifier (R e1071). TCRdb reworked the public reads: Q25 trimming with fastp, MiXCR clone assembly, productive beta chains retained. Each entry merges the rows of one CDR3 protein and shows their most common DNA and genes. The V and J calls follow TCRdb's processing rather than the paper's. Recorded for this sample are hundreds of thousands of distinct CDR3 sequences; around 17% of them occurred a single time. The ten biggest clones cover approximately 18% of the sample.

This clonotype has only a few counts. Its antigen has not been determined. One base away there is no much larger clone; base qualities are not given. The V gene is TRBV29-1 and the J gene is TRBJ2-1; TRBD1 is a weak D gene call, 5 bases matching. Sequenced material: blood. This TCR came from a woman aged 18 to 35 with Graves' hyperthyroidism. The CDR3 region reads CSAAATEANEQFF. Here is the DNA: TGCAGCGCCGCAGCGACAGAGGCCAATGAGCAGTTCTTC.